Here is one T cell receptor (beta chain) with its context. This CDR3 comprises 14 residues. Per the germline V gene, CDR1 is MNHEY and CDR2 is SVGAGI. V was pared by 10 bases and J by 6 bases, with 10 bases of the junction left unmatched. The sample belongs to a study of technical replicates of blood from a handful of donors. Repertoires were generated with immunoSEQ multiplex PCR, while TCRdb's copy carries only in-frame clones and drops some. The data contain 80,000 to 95,000 clones, 90% to 96% of them singletons. The sample consisted of T cells isolated from PBMCs. The sequence was obtained from a human donor in good health. The chain carries TRBV6-5 and TRBJ2-2; 8 bases agree with TRBD1. The CDR3 is CATDRVYGSGELFF. CDR3 DNA sequence: TGTGCCACGGACAGGGTATACGGTTCCGGGGAGCTGTTTTTT.